This TCR beta chain was observed in a study of blood T cell repertoires in COVID-19. For the study at large: Collection of acute and convalescent COVID-19 samples took place in the United States, Italy and Spain. T cells, B-cell-depleted T cells, or PBMCs provided the cDNA or gDNA that served as material.

This CDR3 has 13 residues. The germline V and J ends were trimmed by 1 base and 1 base, with 7 bases remaining between them. Looked up from germline, CDR1 is GTSNPN and CDR2 is SVGIG (reference sequence). In the study's own analysis: Quantification of nucleated cells was approximated via reference gene primer amplification. Sequencing was performed with immunoSEQ multiplex PCR; in TCRdb, only in-frame clones are kept and a portion is missing. V and J calls and clone size are those listed in that table; D and trimming were worked out from the DNA. Among about 250,000 clones listed, roughly 85% were seen once.

V and J are TRBV30 and TRBJ1-1; D not resolved. The clonotype originates from a woman in her twenties or thirties with active or convalescent COVID-19. Input material: peripheral blood. The CDR3 nucleotides read TGTGCCTGGAGTGAACAGCCGAACACTGAAGCTTTCTTT. It specifies CAWSEQPNTEAFF.